The T cell receptor (beta chain) described here comes from a study of blood T cell repertoires in COVID-19. About the study: There were acute and convalescent COVID-19 samples, and they came from the United States, Italy and Spain. In each case, the material was cDNA or gDNA derived from T cells, B-cell-depleted T cells, or PBMCs.

Germline V lookup: CDR1 SGHRS, CDR2 YFSETQ. This CDR3 has 15 amino acids. The trim removed 4 bases at V and 8 bases at J, leaving 12 bases unmatched. In the original workflow: How many nucleated cells were present was estimated from reference gene primer amplification. The assay was immunoSEQ multiplex PCR, and TCRdb's table has in-frame clones only and misses some. V and J calls and clone size are as listed in that table; D and trimming were resolved from the DNA. The sample includes approximately 270,000 clones, roughly nine tenths seen only once; the top ten take roughly 2.2%. The chain carries TRBV5-1 and TRBJ2-3, with TRBD2 matching over 8 bases. Material: peripheral blood. The TCR was taken from a man aged 50-60 years with acute or convalescent COVID-19. This CDR3 reads CASSPGTSGAGTQYF. In nucleotides, the CDR3 is TGCGCCAGCAGCCCCGGGACTAGTGGGGCGGGTACGCAGTATTTT.